Listed below are T cell receptor beta chains from one sample, sequenced in a study of T cells in Graves' hyperthyroidism and ophthalmopathy. From the multiplex PCR reads, TCRdb called clonotypes with MiXCR, one entry per CDR3 protein. The data contain roughly 570,000 distinct CDR3 sequences, around 16% of them singletons. Sequencing input: blood. Receptors originate from a woman in her 30s with Graves' hyperthyroidism. Both conserved end residues are part of each CDR3. The D gene is left open where the match is weak. Expanded clones get a size class; other rows say once, few or many, or leave the size out.

>TRBD1|TRBJ2-7|many|TRBV30
TGTGCCTGGACGGGACAGCACTCCTACGAGCAGTACTTC
CAWTGQHSYEQYF
>.|TRBJ2-7|many|TRBV29-1
TGCAGCGTTGAAGAGGTAGGAAACTCCTACGAGCAGTACTTC
CSVEEVGNSYEQYF
>TRBD1|TRBJ2-1|.|TRBV5-6
TGTGCCAGCAGCTGGGCCGGGACAGGGGTTGTTGAGCAGTTCTTC
CASSWAGTGVVEQFF
>TRBD1|TRBJ1-1|.|TRBV20-1
TGCAGTGCAAGCGGTACACAGGGGGAAGCTTTCTTT
CSASGTQGEAFF
>.|TRBJ2-7|.|TRBV27
TGTGCCAGCAGGGGGGGGGGGGGGGGGGGGGGGGCGGGAGCGCGCATATACGAGCAGTACTTC
CASRGGGGGGGAGARIYEQYF
>TRBD1|TRBJ2-1|.|TRBV29-1
TGCAGCGTTGAAGATCCGGACAGGGGAGGCCTGGGCTCCTACAATGAGCAGTTCTTC
CSVEDPDRGGLGSYNEQFF
>.|TRBJ2-7|few|TRBV25-1
TGTGCCAGCAGTGAAACGGGCGACGTCTACGAGCAGTACTTC
CASSETGDVYEQYF
>.|TRBJ1-5|few|TRBV30
TGTGCCTGGAGTGTAACGCGATCGACAGGAGCAAATCAGCCCCAGCATTTT
CAWSVTRSTGANQPQHF
>TRBD1|TRBJ1-1|.|TRBV4-1
TGCGCCAGCAGGGGGACAGGGAGGAGGGCTGAAGCTTTCTTT
CASRGTGRRAEAFF
>.|TRBJ1-1|many|TRBV19
TGTGCCAGTAGTAGTGACAGTCGGAACACTGAAGCTTTCTTT
CASSSDSRNTEAFF
>TRBD1|TRBJ1-2|.|TRBV18
TGTGCCAGCTCGCCAACCGGGACAGGGACCTATGGCTACACCTTC
CASSPTGTGTYGYTF
>.|TRBJ2-1|few|TRBV9
TGTGCCAGCAGCGCGGACCCGGCCTCCTACAATGAGCAGTTCTTC
CASSADPASYNEQFF
>.|TRBJ2-1|.|TRBV29-1
TGCAGCGTCCACGAGACAGTCCCCGCCCCGCAGTTCTTC
CSVHETVPAPQFF